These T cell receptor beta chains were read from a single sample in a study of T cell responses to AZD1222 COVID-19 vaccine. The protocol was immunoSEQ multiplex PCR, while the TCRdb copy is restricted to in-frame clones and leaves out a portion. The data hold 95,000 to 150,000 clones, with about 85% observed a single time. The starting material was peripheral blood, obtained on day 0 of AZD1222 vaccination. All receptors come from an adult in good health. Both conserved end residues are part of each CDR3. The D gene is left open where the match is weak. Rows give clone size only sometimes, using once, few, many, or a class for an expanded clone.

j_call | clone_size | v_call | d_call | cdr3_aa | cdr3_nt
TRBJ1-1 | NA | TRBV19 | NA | CASSIGWNTEAFF | TGTGCCAGTAGTATAGGTTGGAACACTGAAGCTTTCTTT
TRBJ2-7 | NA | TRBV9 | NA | CASSVATSKNEQYF | TGTGCCAGCAGCGTAGCTACGAGCAAAAACGAGCAGTACTTC
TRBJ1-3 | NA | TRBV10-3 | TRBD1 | CAISEGQGVSGNTIYF | TGTGCCATCAGTGAGGGACAGGGGGTCTCTGGAAACACCATATATTTT
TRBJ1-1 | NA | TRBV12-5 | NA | CASGSSRKPGSGTPPTEAFF | TGTGCTAGTGGTTCATCCCGAAAACCCGGTTCCGGGACTCCCCCAACGGAAGCTTTCTTT
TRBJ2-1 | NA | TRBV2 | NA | CASSEVASYSYNEQFF | TGTGCCAGCAGTGAAGTAGCTAGCTATTCCTACAATGAGCAGTTCTTC
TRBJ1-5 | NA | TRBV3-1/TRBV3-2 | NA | CASSQDPPSGGNQPQHF | TGTGCCAGCAGCCAAGATCCGCCTTCTGGGGGCAATCAGCCCCAGCATTTT
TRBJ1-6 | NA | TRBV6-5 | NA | CASHFGARTESPLHF | TGTGCCAGCCACTTCGGGGCCCGGACGGAATCACCCCTCCACTTT
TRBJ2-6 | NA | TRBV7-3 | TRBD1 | CASSLPDRGRAGANVLTF | TGTGCCAGCAGCTTACCGGACAGGGGGCGGGCTGGGGCCAACGTCCTGACTTTC
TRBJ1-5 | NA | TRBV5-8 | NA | CASSLGSISNQPQHF | TGTGCCAGCAGCTTGGGCAGCATTAGCAATCAGCCCCAGCATTTT
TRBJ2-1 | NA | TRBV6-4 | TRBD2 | CASSVERGYNEQFF | TGTGCCAGCAGTGTGGAGCGGGGCTACAATGAGCAGTTCTTC
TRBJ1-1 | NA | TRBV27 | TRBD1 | CASTRTGGLRGAFF | TGTGCCAGCACCAGGACAGGGGGCCTTAGGGGAGCTTTCTTT
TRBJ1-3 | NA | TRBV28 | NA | CASRTERGNTIYF | TGTGCCAGCAGGACTGAAAGGGGAAACACCATATATTTT
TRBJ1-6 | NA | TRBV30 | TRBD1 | CAWRGVQGATNSPLHF | TGTGCCTGGAGGGGAGTACAGGGGGCAACGAATTCACCCCTCCACTTT
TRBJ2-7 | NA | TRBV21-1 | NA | CASSTGQYF | TGTGCCAGCAGCACAGGGCAGTACTTC
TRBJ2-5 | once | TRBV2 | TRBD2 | CASSGGTSVTQYF | TGTGCCAGCAGTGGTGGTACTAGCGTGACCCAGTACTTC
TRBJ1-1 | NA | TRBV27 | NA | CASSLSRPSPDVNTEAFF | TGTGCCAGCAGTTTATCGAGACCCTCCCCGGACGTTAACACTGAAGCTTTCTTT
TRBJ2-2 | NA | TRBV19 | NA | CASSIFSRPTTRANTGELFF | TGTGCCAGTAGTATTTTCTCACGTCCTACCACCAGGGCGAACACCGGGGAGCTGTTTTTT
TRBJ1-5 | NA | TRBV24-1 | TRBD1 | CATSGGGGEVNQPQHF | TGTGCCACCAGTGGGGGAGGGGGCGAAGTCAATCAGCCCCAGCATTTT
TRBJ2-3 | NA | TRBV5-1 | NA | CASSFSGRSTDTQYF | TGCGCCAGCAGCTTCAGTGGGAGGAGCACAGATACGCAGTATTTT
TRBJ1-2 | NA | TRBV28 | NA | CATSPADYGYTF | TGTGCCACCTCCCCCGCGGACTATGGCTACACCTTC
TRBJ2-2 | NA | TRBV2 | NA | CASRNDGNTGELFF | TGTGCCAGCAGAAACGACGGGAACACCGGGGAGCTGTTTTTT
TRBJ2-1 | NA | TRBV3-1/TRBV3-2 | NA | CASSQGASAGNEQFF | TGTGCCAGCAGCCAAGGGGCTAGCGCCGGGAATGAGCAGTTCTTC
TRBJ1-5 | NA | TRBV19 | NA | CASSIGSRGTQPQHF | TGTGCCAGTAGTATAGGGAGCAGGGGTACTCAGCCCCAGCATTTT
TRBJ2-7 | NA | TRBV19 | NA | CASSTDSYEQYF | TGTGCCAGTAGTACGGACAGTTACGAGCAGTACTTC
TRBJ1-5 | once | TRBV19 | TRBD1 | CASSILQGVSNQPQHF | TGTGCCAGTAGTATACTTCAGGGGGTTAGCAATCAGCCCCAGCATTTT
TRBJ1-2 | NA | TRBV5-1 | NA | CASRGDRNYGYTF | TGCGCCAGCCGGGGGGATCGGAACTATGGCTACACCTTC
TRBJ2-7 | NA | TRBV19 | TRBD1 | CASRNRGSYEQYF | TGTGCCAGTAGAAACAGGGGATCCTACGAGCAGTACTTC